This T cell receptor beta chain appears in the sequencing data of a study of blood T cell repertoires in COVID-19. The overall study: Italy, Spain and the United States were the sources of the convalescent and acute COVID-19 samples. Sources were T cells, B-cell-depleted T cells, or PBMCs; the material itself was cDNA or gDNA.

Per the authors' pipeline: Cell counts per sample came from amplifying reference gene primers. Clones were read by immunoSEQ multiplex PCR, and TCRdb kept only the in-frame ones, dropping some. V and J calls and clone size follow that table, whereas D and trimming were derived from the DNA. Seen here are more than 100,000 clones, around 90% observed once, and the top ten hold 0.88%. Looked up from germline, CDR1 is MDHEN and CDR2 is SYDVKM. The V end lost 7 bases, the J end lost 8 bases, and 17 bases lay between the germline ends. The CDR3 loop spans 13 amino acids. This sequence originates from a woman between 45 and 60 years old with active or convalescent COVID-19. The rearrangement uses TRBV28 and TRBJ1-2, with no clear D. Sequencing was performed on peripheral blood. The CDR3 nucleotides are TGTGCCAGCACCTTAGAACCCTCCTCGGGCTACACCTTC. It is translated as CASTLEPSSGYTF.